This is a list of T cell receptor beta chains from one sample in a study of HIV-infected children after antiretroviral therapy interruption. MiXCR, run by TCRdb on the 3' RACE reads, gives a single entry per CDR3 protein. The sample carries 4,000 to 4,500 distinct CDR3 sequences, approximately 5% recorded once. Material: CD45RO+ CD8+ T cells from PBMCs, pooled from several time points, obtained from a donor given antiretroviral therapy, either interrupted or continuous. The source is a pool of human donors with HIV. Both conserved end residues are part of each CDR3. A D gene is named only where the DNA matches it firmly. For some rows the clone size is stated as once, few or many, or as a class when expanded; others skip it.

V	D	J	size	CDR3	DNA
TRBV5-1	NA	TRBJ2-1	many	CASSLSGYNEQFF	TGCGCCAGCAGCTTGTCGGGGTACAATGAGCAGTTCTTC
TRBV30	NA	TRBJ2-1	medium-sized	CACLEEASKAEQFF	TGTGCCTGTTTAGAGGAGGCTAGCAAGGCGGAGCAGTTCTTC
TRBV13	NA	TRBJ1-6	few	CASSLSHYNSPLHF	TGTGCCAGCAGCTTAAGCCATTATAATTCACCCCTCCACTTT
TRBV19	NA	TRBJ1-5	NA	CASSIGHSNQPQHF	TGTGCCAGTAGTATCGGCCATAGCAATCAGCCCCAGCATTTT
TRBV10-2	NA	TRBJ2-7	NA	CASSDATGPYEQYF	TGCGCCAGCAGTGATGCCACAGGGCCCTACGAGCAGTACTTC
TRBV23-1	NA	TRBJ2-1	medium-sized	CASRSGRISSYNEQFF	TGCGCCAGCCGCAGTGGGAGAATAAGCTCCTACAATGAGCAGTTCTTC
TRBV2	NA	TRBJ2-5	few	CASSELPRQETQYF	TGTGCCAGCAGTGAACTTCCCAGGCAAGAGACCCAGTACTTC
TRBV27	TRBD2	TRBJ2-7	many	CASSFGLGEGQYF	TGTGCCAGCAGTTTTGGTTTAGGGGAGGGGCAGTACTTC
TRBV11-2	NA	TRBJ2-3	many	CASGVVTSTDTQYF	TGTGCCAGCGGGGTGGTGACCTCCACAGATACGCAGTATTTT
TRBV2	NA	TRBJ2-3	many	CASSEGTTQYF	TGTGCCAGCAGTGAAGGGACTACGCAGTATTTT
TRBV5-1	NA	TRBJ2-7	NA	CASSLQTGSSYEQYF	TGCGCCAGCAGCTTGCAGACGGGCAGCTCCTACGAGCAGTACTTC
TRBV12-3/TRBV12-4	NA	TRBJ2-7	many	CASSPGQELNEQYF	TGTGCCAGCAGCCCGGGGCAGGAATTGAACGAGCAGTACTTC
TRBV12-3/TRBV12-4	NA	TRBJ1-1	medium-sized	CASTTGTDLMNTEAFF	TGTGCCAGCACCACGGGGACGGATCTTATGAACACTGAAGCTTTCTTT
TRBV7-8	NA	TRBJ2-1	medium-sized	CASEGPPGDEQFF	TGTGCCAGCGAAGGGCCCCCGGGCGATGAGCAGTTCTTC
TRBV13	TRBD1	TRBJ1-4	many	CASSSGPQGTNEKLFF	TGTGCCAGCAGCTCGGGACCACAGGGGACTAATGAAAAACTGTTTTTT
TRBV6-6	NA	TRBJ1-1	medium-sized	CASSYFGQVLSEAFF	TGTGCCAGCAGTTACTTTGGGCAGGTCTTATCTGAAGCTTTCTTT
TRBV7-9	NA	TRBJ2-7	many	CASSYMASPYEQYF	TGTGCCAGCAGCTATATGGCCAGTCCCTACGAGCAGTACTTC
TRBV5-1	TRBD2	TRBJ2-1	NA	CASSLATSGKGEQFF	TGCGCCAGCAGCTTGGCAACTAGCGGGAAGGGTGAGCAGTTCTTC
TRBV7-2	NA	TRBJ2-7	many	CASLVRGATYEQYF	TGTGCCAGCTTAGTACGGGGGGCCACCTACGAGCAGTACTTC
TRBV28	TRBD1	TRBJ2-1	medium-sized	CASSLEETGGRDEQFF	TGTGCCAGCAGTTTGGAGGAGACAGGGGGACGCGATGAGCAGTTCTTC
TRBV6-5	NA	TRBJ2-7	medium-sized	CASSYVCCHEQYF	TGTGCCAGCAGTTACGTGTGTTGCCACGAGCAGTACTTC
TRBV20-1	TRBD1	TRBJ2-7	many	CSARGQGEVEQYF	TGCAGTGCTCGGGGACAGGGGGAGGTCGAGCAGTACTTC
TRBV7-8	TRBD2	TRBJ2-3	many	CASSYSSGGHLSHGTDTQYF	TGTGCCAGCAGCTACTCTAGCGGGGGGCACTTAAGCCACGGCACAGATACGCAGTATTTT
TRBV25-1	NA	TRBJ2-7	medium-sized	CASSVGIGALWEQYF	TGTGCCAGCAGTGTAGGTATAGGGGCCTTGTGGGAGCAGTACTTC
TRBV7-2	NA	TRBJ2-7	medium-sized	CASSFRGTYEQYF	TGTGCCAGCAGCTTTCGGGGAACCTACGAGCAGTACTTC
TRBV7-6	TRBD2	TRBJ2-1	medium-sized	CASSRGLAGNEQFF	TGTGCCAGCAGCCGAGGACTAGCGGGAAATGAGCAGTTCTTC
TRBV20-1	TRBD1	TRBJ2-2	many	CSASPTGVLDTGELFF	TGCAGTGCTAGTCCCACAGGGGTATTAGACACCGGGGAGCTGTTTTTT
TRBV4-1	NA	TRBJ1-1	many	CASSQEDGYTEAFF	TGCGCCAGCAGCCAGGAAGACGGATACACTGAAGCTTTCTTT
TRBV19	NA	TRBJ1-2	many	CASSPPSGYGYTF	TGTGCCAGTAGCCCCCCAAGTGGCTATGGCTACACCTTC
TRBV10-3	TRBD2	TRBJ2-3	many	CAISAKPEASGGAADTQYF	TGTGCCATCAGTGCAAAACCAGAAGCTAGCGGGGGGGCCGCAGATACGCAGTATTTT
TRBV30	NA	TRBJ2-3	many	CAWSGAGDTQYF	TGTGCCTGGAGTGGAGCTGGAGATACGCAGTATTTT
TRBV11-2	NA	TRBJ2-1	many	CASSLDVLPEQFF	TGTGCCAGCAGCTTAGATGTCCTGCCGGAGCAGTTCTTC
TRBV28	NA	TRBJ2-7	medium-sized	CASSLKGTISYEQYF	TGTGCCAGCAGTTTAAAAGGGACAATCTCCTACGAGCAGTACTTC
TRBV12-5	NA	TRBJ2-3	few	CASGLPRGVYF	TGTGCTAGTGGTTTGCCACGAGGGGTGTATTTT
TRBV5-6	NA	TRBJ2-1	medium-sized	CASSLPGLEQFF	TGTGCCAGCAGCTTGCCGGGGCTGGAGCAGTTCTTC
TRBV6-2/TRBV6-3	NA	TRBJ2-7	medium-sized	CASSTGETYEQYF	TGTGCCAGCAGCACGGGCGAGACCTACGAGCAGTACTTC
TRBV2	TRBD2	TRBJ2-7	medium-sized	CASSEPRGGGSDEQYF	TGTGCCAGCAGTGAACCCCGGGGCGGGGGGTCCGACGAGCAGTACTTC
TRBV7-8	NA	TRBJ1-3	many	CASSFGGSGNTIYF	TGTGCCAGCAGCTTTGGGGGTTCGGGAAACACCATATATTTT
TRBV11-2	TRBD2	TRBJ2-1	few	CASSHRSRLAGGFNEQFF	TGTGCCAGCAGCCACCGATCTAGACTAGCGGGGGGGTTTAATGAGCAGTTCTTC
TRBV28	NA	TRBJ1-5	many	CASSFRGIRSPQHF	TGTGCCAGCAGTTTCCGTGGTATTCGATCGCCCCAGCATTTT
TRBV7-8	NA	TRBJ2-3	medium-sized	CASSPIGGRSTDTQYF	TGTGCCAGCAGCCCGATAGGGGGTAGAAGCACAGATACGCAGTATTTT
TRBV11-2	NA	TRBJ1-1	medium-sized	CASSDSSRMNTEAFF	TGTGCCAGCAGCGACAGTTCTAGGATGAACACTGAAGCTTTCTTT
TRBV27	NA	TRBJ2-7	many	CASSSTAAGEQYF	TGTGCCAGCAGTTCGACAGCGGCTGGGGAGCAGTACTTC
TRBV4-1	NA	TRBJ1-6	many	CASSQVDRKMSSYNSPLHF	TGCGCCAGCAGCCAAGTTGACAGGAAAATGAGCTCCTATAATTCACCCCTCCACTTT
TRBV29-1	NA	TRBJ1-3	many	CSVVAGEVGRSGNTIYF	TGCAGCGTTGTTGCAGGGGAAGTCGGTCGGTCTGGAAACACCATATATTTT
TRBV7-9	NA	TRBJ1-1	many	CASSLSGNTEAFF	TGTGCCAGCAGCTTGTCGGGAAACACTGAAGCTTTCTTT
TRBV9	TRBD1	TRBJ1-2	many	CASRFTGQGSPYGYTF	TGTGCCAGCAGATTCACGGGACAGGGCTCCCCTTATGGCTACACCTTC
TRBV23-1	NA	TRBJ1-5	many	CASSQSGSGQPQHF	TGCGCCAGCAGTCAATCGGGCAGCGGTCAGCCCCAGCATTTT
TRBV4-3	NA	TRBJ1-2	many	CASSQSGQRGYTF	TGCGCCAGCAGCCAGTCTGGGCAGAGGGGCTACACCTTC
TRBV24-1	TRBD1	TRBJ2-2	many	CATSDLDRDTGELFF	TGTGCCACCAGTGATTTGGACAGGGACACCGGGGAGCTGTTTTTT
TRBV5-1	NA	TRBJ2-1	few	CASSPPGHRSYNEQFF	TGCGCCAGCAGCCCCCCGGGGCACCGCTCCTACAATGAGCAGTTCTTC
TRBV5-1	TRBD1	TRBJ1-1	NA	CASSSLGQGKNTEAFF	TGCGCCAGCAGCTCCCTGGGACAGGGAAAGAACACTGAAGCTTTCTTT
TRBV7-3	TRBD1	TRBJ2-7	many	CASSPPTGTGAYEQYF	TGTGCCAGCAGCCCCCCAACCGGGACAGGGGCCTACGAGCAGTACTTC
TRBV3-1	NA	TRBJ2-7	many	CASSQTRATEQYF	TGTGCCAGCAGCCAAACCCGGGCAACCGAGCAGTACTTC
TRBV7-8	NA	TRBJ2-7	medium-sized	CASSSPLDGYEQYF	TGTGCCAGCAGCTCACCCCTGGACGGCTACGAGCAGTACTTC